The text below deals with one TCR beta chain. This record belongs to a study of cytomegalovirus exposure and HLA in healthy donors. The CDR3 covers 15 residues. Germline V lookup: CDR1 MGHDK, CDR2 SYGVNS. V lost 3 bases and J lost 6; bases outside the gene matches: 7. In the PCR, 60 Vbeta and 13 Jbeta primers were used. Profiled with immunoSEQ multiplex PCR; TCRdb holds only in-frame clones, not every one. The data contain 50,000 to 65,000 clones, roughly 80% of them seen just once; the ten biggest clones take up under 30%. The chain carries TRBV25-1 and TRBJ1-4; 7 bases map to TRBD1. This receptor was identified in a woman aged 40 to 50 in good health and CMV-seropositive. Sample: PBMCs. DNA for the CDR3: TGTGCCAGCAGTGATGGAGGGGGCGCGGATGAAAAACTGTTTTTT. Protein: CASSDGGGADEKLFF.